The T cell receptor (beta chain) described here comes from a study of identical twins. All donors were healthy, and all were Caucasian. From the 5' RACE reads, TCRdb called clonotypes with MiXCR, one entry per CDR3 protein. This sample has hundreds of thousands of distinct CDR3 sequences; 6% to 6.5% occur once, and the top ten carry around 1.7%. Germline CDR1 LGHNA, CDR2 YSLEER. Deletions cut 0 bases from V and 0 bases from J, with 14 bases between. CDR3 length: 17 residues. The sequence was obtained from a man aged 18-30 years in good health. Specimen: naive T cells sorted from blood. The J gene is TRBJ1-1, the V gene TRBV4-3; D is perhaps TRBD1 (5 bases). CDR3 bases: TGCGCCAGCAGCCAAGATAGGGGCGAGCTCATGAACACTGAAGCTTTCTTT. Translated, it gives CASSQDRGELMNTEAFF.